These T cell receptor beta chains were read from a single sample in a study of blood T cell repertoires in COVID-19. Using immunoSEQ multiplex PCR, the repertoire was profiled, and TCRdb retains in-frame clones only, with some absent. The sample carries fewer than 500,000 clones, approximately 90% recorded once. Sequencing was done on a sample of peripheral blood. These receptors originate from a woman aged 25-40 years with acute or convalescent COVID-19. The CDR3 runs from the conserved cysteine through the conserved F or W. A D gene is named only where the DNA matches it firmly. The listing skips clone size in some rows; elsewhere it reads once, few, many or a size class.

cdr3_nt: TGTGCCAGCAGCCAAGGAACTAGCGGGGGTCAAGAGACCCAGTACTTC; cdr3_aa: CASSQGTSGGQETQYF; d_call: TRBD2; clone_size: -; j_call: TRBJ2-5; v_call: TRBV14
cdr3_nt: TGTGCCAGCAGCTTTACAGGGGGCGCTGGAAACACCATATATTTT; cdr3_aa: CASSFTGGAGNTIYF; d_call: TRBD1; clone_size: -; j_call: TRBJ1-3; v_call: TRBV5-4
cdr3_nt: TGCGCCAGCAGCTTGCCAGGGGTGAACACTGAAGCTTTCTTT; cdr3_aa: CASSLPGVNTEAFF; d_call: -; clone_size: -; j_call: TRBJ1-1; v_call: TRBV5-1
cdr3_nt: TGTGCCTGGAGTGTAATAGACAGGGAGGACACTGAAGCTTTCTTT; cdr3_aa: CAWSVIDREDTEAFF; d_call: TRBD1; clone_size: once; j_call: TRBJ1-1; v_call: TRBV30
cdr3_nt: TGTGCCAGCAGACAACAGGACAGGGGAGACACTGAAGCTTTCTTT; cdr3_aa: CASRQQDRGDTEAFF; d_call: TRBD1; clone_size: -; j_call: TRBJ1-1; v_call: TRBV2
cdr3_nt: TGTGCAAGTCGCTTAGGCTACAGGGTCCCTTTAAGCTACACCTTC; cdr3_aa: CASRLGYRVPLSYTF; d_call: -; clone_size: -; j_call: TRBJ1-2; v_call: TRBV12-2
cdr3_nt: TGTGCCAGCAGCACCCCAAGGCTACTAGCGGGGACCAACACAGATACGCAGTATTTT; cdr3_aa: CASSTPRLLAGTNTDTQYF; d_call: TRBD2; clone_size: -; j_call: TRBJ2-3; v_call: TRBV3-1/TRBV3-2
cdr3_nt: TGTGCCAGCAGCTTGGTTAGTGGTTCAGATACGCAGTATTTT; cdr3_aa: CASSLVSGSDTQYF; d_call: -; clone_size: -; j_call: TRBJ2-3; v_call: TRBV5-4
cdr3_nt: TGTGCCAGCTCACCGGGTTATAGAGACAACCCCCCCTATGGCTACACCTTC; cdr3_aa: CASSPGYRDNPPYGYTF; d_call: -; clone_size: -; j_call: TRBJ1-2; v_call: TRBV18
cdr3_nt: TGTGCCAGCAGCCTCAATCAGCCCCAGCATTTT; cdr3_aa: CASSLNQPQHF; d_call: -; clone_size: -; j_call: TRBJ1-5; v_call: TRBV2
cdr3_nt: TGTGCCAGCTCACCGGCGAACAACAGGGAGTCGGGAAACACCATATATTTT; cdr3_aa: CASSPANNRESGNTIYF; d_call: -; clone_size: -; j_call: TRBJ1-3; v_call: TRBV18
cdr3_nt: TGTGCCAGCAGCGCCGGGGACAGGCTTCACTATGGCTACACCTTC; cdr3_aa: CASSAGDRLHYGYTF; d_call: TRBD1; clone_size: -; j_call: TRBJ1-2; v_call: TRBV9
cdr3_nt: TGTGCTAGTGGTTCAGCCCGGGACAGAGATAACACTGAAGCTTTCTTT; cdr3_aa: CASGSARDRDNTEAFF; d_call: TRBD1; clone_size: few; j_call: TRBJ1-1; v_call: TRBV12-5
cdr3_nt: TGTGCCAGCAGCCAGCTAGGACTAGCGGGGGTCACAGATACGCAGTATTTT; cdr3_aa: CASSQLGLAGVTDTQYF; d_call: TRBD2; clone_size: -; j_call: TRBJ2-3; v_call: TRBV3-1/TRBV3-2
cdr3_nt: TGTGCCATCAGTGAGTCACAAGAGCAGTACTTC; cdr3_aa: CAISESQEQYF; d_call: -; clone_size: -; j_call: TRBJ2-7; v_call: TRBV10-3
cdr3_nt: TGCGCCAGCAGCCAAATTACGACAGGGGAGGGCACAGATACGCAGTATTTT; cdr3_aa: CASSQITTGEGTDTQYF; d_call: TRBD1; clone_size: -; j_call: TRBJ2-3; v_call: TRBV4-1
cdr3_nt: TGTGCCAGCAGTTTCTGGAAAGGCGGGGGCGCGGATGGCTACACCTTC; cdr3_aa: CASSFWKGGGADGYTF; d_call: -; clone_size: -; j_call: TRBJ1-2; v_call: TRBV28
cdr3_nt: TGTGCCAGCAGTGAAAGCCAGACCCAGTACTTC; cdr3_aa: CASSESQTQYF; d_call: -; clone_size: -; j_call: TRBJ2-5; v_call: TRBV2
cdr3_nt: TGCGCCAGCAGCTCTCTCTTAGAGGGAAACATTCAGTACTTC; cdr3_aa: CASSSLLEGNIQYF; d_call: -; clone_size: -; j_call: TRBJ2-4; v_call: TRBV5-1
cdr3_nt: TGTGCCAGCGGATCGCGGGACAGATCTGAAGCTTTCTTT; cdr3_aa: CASGSRDRSEAFF; d_call: TRBD1; clone_size: few; j_call: TRBJ1-1; v_call: TRBV2
cdr3_nt: TGTGCCAGCAGCGCAAAGGGGGTAAATTCACCCCTCCACTTT; cdr3_aa: CASSAKGVNSPLHF; d_call: -; clone_size: -; j_call: TRBJ1-6; v_call: TRBV9
cdr3_nt: TGTGCCACAGCATTGGGAGGGTATGGCTACACCTTC; cdr3_aa: CATALGGYGYTF; d_call: -; clone_size: -; j_call: TRBJ1-2; v_call: TRBV10-3
cdr3_nt: TGTGCCAGCAGTGCGACGGGGGGCCCGAGCACAGATACGCAGTATTTT; cdr3_aa: CASSATGGPSTDTQYF; d_call: -; clone_size: -; j_call: TRBJ2-3; v_call: TRBV25-1
cdr3_nt: TGTGCCAGCAGCGTAGCCCCGACTAGCGGGTCAGATACGCAGTATTTT; cdr3_aa: CASSVAPTSGSDTQYF; d_call: TRBD2; clone_size: -; j_call: TRBJ2-3; v_call: TRBV9
cdr3_nt: TGCGCCAGCAGCCTCCGGGACACGAACACCGGGGAGCTGTTTTTT; cdr3_aa: CASSLRDTNTGELFF; d_call: -; clone_size: -; j_call: TRBJ2-2; v_call: TRBV4-1
cdr3_nt: TGTGCCAGCAGTACAACCCGCCTGGACAGGCGGCTTCACTTC; cdr3_aa: CASSTTRLDRRLHF; d_call: TRBD1; clone_size: -; j_call: TRBJ2-4; v_call: TRBV2
cdr3_nt: TGTGCCAGCACCCGCATGACGAGGCAGGGGGAAGAAAAACTGTTTTTT; cdr3_aa: CASTRMTRQGEEKLFF; d_call: TRBD1; clone_size: once; j_call: TRBJ1-4; v_call: TRBV7-9
cdr3_nt: TGCGCCAGCAGCTTGGACGGACAGGGGGCGGACGAGCAGTACTTC; cdr3_aa: CASSLDGQGADEQYF; d_call: TRBD1; clone_size: -; j_call: TRBJ2-7; v_call: TRBV5-1
cdr3_nt: TGTGCCAGCAGTTCCAACTCTGGGGCCAACGTCCTGACTTTC; cdr3_aa: CASSSNSGANVLTF; d_call: -; clone_size: -; j_call: TRBJ2-6; v_call: TRBV7-3
cdr3_nt: TGTGCCAGCAGCTTAGAGGGACAGGGTACCCACGAGCAGTACTTC; cdr3_aa: CASSLEGQGTHEQYF; d_call: TRBD1; clone_size: -; j_call: TRBJ2-7; v_call: TRBV11-2
cdr3_nt: TGCAGTGCTAGTTACAGACGAAATGAGCAGTTCTTC; cdr3_aa: CSASYRRNEQFF; d_call: -; clone_size: -; j_call: TRBJ2-1; v_call: TRBV20-1
cdr3_nt: TGTGCCAGCAGCTTACTAGCGGGGGGCAGCACAGATACGCAGTATTTT; cdr3_aa: CASSLLAGGSTDTQYF; d_call: TRBD2; clone_size: -; j_call: TRBJ2-3; v_call: TRBV11-2
cdr3_nt: TGTGCCAGCAGTGAAAACTTACGGACAGGGTCCTATGGCTACACCTTC; cdr3_aa: CASSENLRTGSYGYTF; d_call: TRBD1; clone_size: -; j_call: TRBJ1-2; v_call: TRBV2
cdr3_nt: TGTGCCAGCACCGATGACAGGGGGCCATATCAGCCCCAGCATTTT; cdr3_aa: CASTDDRGPYQPQHF; d_call: TRBD1; clone_size: -; j_call: TRBJ1-5; v_call: TRBV28
cdr3_nt: TGTGCCAGCAGCTCGGACAGATATAATGAAAAACTGTTTTTT; cdr3_aa: CASSSDRYNEKLFF; d_call: -; clone_size: -; j_call: TRBJ1-4; v_call: TRBV7-2
cdr3_nt: TGTGCCAGCAGCGTAGAAATAGCGGGTGGTAATGAGCAGTTCTTC; cdr3_aa: CASSVEIAGGNEQFF; d_call: TRBD2; clone_size: once; j_call: TRBJ2-1; v_call: TRBV9
cdr3_nt: TGCAGCGTTGGCGGGGGGACCCGGTCAGATACGCAGTATTTT; cdr3_aa: CSVGGGTRSDTQYF; d_call: TRBD2; clone_size: -; j_call: TRBJ2-3; v_call: TRBV29-1
cdr3_nt: TGTGCCAGCAGTTTGGCGGAATACACTGAAGCTTTCTTT; cdr3_aa: CASSLAEYTEAFF; d_call: -; clone_size: -; j_call: TRBJ1-1; v_call: TRBV12-3/TRBV12-4
cdr3_nt: TGTGCCAGCAGCTCCAACAGTAATCAGCCCCAGCATTTT; cdr3_aa: CASSSNSNQPQHF; d_call: -; clone_size: -; j_call: TRBJ1-5; v_call: TRBV7-2
cdr3_nt: TGTGCCAGCAGCCCCCGCTCAGGGACGAACACCGGGGAGCTGTTTTTT; cdr3_aa: CASSPRSGTNTGELFF; d_call: -; clone_size: -; j_call: TRBJ2-2; v_call: TRBV9
cdr3_nt: TGTGCCAGCAGCCACCTCAACCTAGCGGGGGGGAAATACGAGCAGTACTTC; cdr3_aa: CASSHLNLAGGKYEQYF; d_call: TRBD2; clone_size: few; j_call: TRBJ2-7; v_call: TRBV3-1/TRBV3-2
cdr3_nt: TGTGCCAGCAGCAAAGTTCGGGGGGCCCCCGGGAAGACCCAGTACTTC; cdr3_aa: CASSKVRGAPGKTQYF; d_call: -; clone_size: -; j_call: TRBJ2-5; v_call: TRBV21-1
cdr3_nt: TGTGCCAGCAGCCAACTAGGGGACGGGAGCTCCTACGAGCAGTACTTC; cdr3_aa: CASSQLGDGSSYEQYF; d_call: -; clone_size: -; j_call: TRBJ2-7; v_call: TRBV3-1/TRBV3-2
cdr3_nt: TGTGCCAGCAGCTTAATGGCACAAGAGACCCAGTACTTC; cdr3_aa: CASSLMAQETQYF; d_call: -; clone_size: -; j_call: TRBJ2-5; v_call: TRBV7-3
cdr3_nt: TGTGCCAGCAGCTTATTTCCCGTGTCCCTGGACACAAAACCGACCTCTAACTATGGCTACACCTTC; cdr3_aa: CASSLFPVSLDTKPTSNYGYTF; d_call: -; clone_size: -; j_call: TRBJ1-2; v_call: TRBV7-6
cdr3_nt: TGTGCCAGCAGTTCTGGGGCGTCAGGCTACACCTTC; cdr3_aa: CASSSGASGYTF; d_call: -; clone_size: once; j_call: TRBJ1-2; v_call: TRBV6-5
cdr3_nt: TGTGCCAGCAGCTCTCGGGGGTTGACCGGGGAGCTGTTTTTT; cdr3_aa: CASSSRGLTGELFF; d_call: -; clone_size: once; j_call: TRBJ2-2; v_call: TRBV5-6
cdr3_nt: TGCGCCAGCAGCCAAGAAGGGGTGGGGGCTTGGGGCAATCAGCCCCAGCATTTT; cdr3_aa: CASSQEGVGAWGNQPQHF; d_call: -; clone_size: -; j_call: TRBJ1-5; v_call: TRBV4-1
cdr3_nt: TGTGCCAGCAGCTTAGGGACAGGCTACAATCAGCCCCAGCATTTT; cdr3_aa: CASSLGTGYNQPQHF; d_call: TRBD1; clone_size: -; j_call: TRBJ1-5; v_call: TRBV7-9
cdr3_nt: TGTGCCAGCAGTGAAGAGGCTAGCGGGGTGGAGACCCAGTACTTC; cdr3_aa: CASSEEASGVETQYF; d_call: TRBD2; clone_size: -; j_call: TRBJ2-5; v_call: TRBV2
cdr3_nt: TGTGCCAGCAGTTTCAACAGCATGCAAGCTTTCTTT; cdr3_aa: CASSFNSMQAFF; d_call: -; clone_size: -; j_call: TRBJ1-1; v_call: TRBV28